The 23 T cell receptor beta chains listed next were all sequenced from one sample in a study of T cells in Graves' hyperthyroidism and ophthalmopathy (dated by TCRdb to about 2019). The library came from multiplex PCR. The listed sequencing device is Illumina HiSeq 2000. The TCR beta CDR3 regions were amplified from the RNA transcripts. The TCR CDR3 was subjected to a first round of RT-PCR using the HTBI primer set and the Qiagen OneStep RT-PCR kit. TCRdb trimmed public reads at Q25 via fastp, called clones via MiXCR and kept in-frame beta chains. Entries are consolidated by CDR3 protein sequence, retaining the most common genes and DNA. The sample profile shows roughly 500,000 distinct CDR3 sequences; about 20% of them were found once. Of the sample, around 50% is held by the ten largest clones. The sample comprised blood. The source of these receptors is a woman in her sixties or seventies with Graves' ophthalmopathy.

The CDR3 is CSAEVDPQYF. The CDR3 DNA reads TGCAGCGCTGAGGTCGATCCGCAGTATTTT. The J gene is TRBJ2-3, the V gene TRBV29-1; D not resolved. The CDR3 covers 10 residues. The germline V gene encodes CDR1 SQVTM and CDR2 ANQGSEA. With 7 bases removed from V and 10 bases from J, the gap between germline ends came to 12 bases.

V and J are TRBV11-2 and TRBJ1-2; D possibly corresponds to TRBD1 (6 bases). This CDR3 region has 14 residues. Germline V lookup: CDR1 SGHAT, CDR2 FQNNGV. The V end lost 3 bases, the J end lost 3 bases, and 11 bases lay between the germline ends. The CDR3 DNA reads TGTGCCAGCAGCTTCACGGGACACCACTATGGCTACACCTTC. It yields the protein CASSFTGHHYGYTF.

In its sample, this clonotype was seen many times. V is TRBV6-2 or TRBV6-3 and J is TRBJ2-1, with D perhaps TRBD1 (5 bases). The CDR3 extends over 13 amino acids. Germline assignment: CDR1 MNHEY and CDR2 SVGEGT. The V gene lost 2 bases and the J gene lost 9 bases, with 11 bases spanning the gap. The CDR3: CASSYGLRGEQFF. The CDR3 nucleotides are TGTGCCAGCAGTTACGGCCTAAGGGGTGAGCAGTTCTTC.

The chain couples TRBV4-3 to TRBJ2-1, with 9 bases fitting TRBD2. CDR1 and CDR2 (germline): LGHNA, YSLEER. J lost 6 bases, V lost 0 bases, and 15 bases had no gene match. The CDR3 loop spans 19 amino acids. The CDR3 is CASSQESPVGLAVTNEQFF. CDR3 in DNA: TGCGCCAGCAGCCAAGAAAGCCCCGTGGGACTAGCCGTTACCAATGAGCAGTTCTTC.

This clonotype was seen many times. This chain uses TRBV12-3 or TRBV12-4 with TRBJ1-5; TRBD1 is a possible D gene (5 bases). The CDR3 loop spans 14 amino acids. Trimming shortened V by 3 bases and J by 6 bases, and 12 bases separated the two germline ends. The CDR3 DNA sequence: TGTGCCAGCAGTTTGAGGCAGGGACGTCAGCCCCAGCATTTT. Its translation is CASSLRQGRQPQHF.

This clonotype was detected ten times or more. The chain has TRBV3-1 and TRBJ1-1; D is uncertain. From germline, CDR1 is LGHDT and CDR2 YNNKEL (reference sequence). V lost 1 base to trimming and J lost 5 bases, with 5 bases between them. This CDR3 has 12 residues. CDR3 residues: CASSQALTEAFF. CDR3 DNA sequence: TGTGCCAGCAGCCAAGCGCTAACTGAAGCTTTCTTT. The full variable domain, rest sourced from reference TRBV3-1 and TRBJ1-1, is DTAVSQTPKYLVTQMGNDKSIKCEQNLGHDTMYWYKQDSKKFLKIMFSYNNKELIINETVPNRFSPKSPDKAHLNLHINSLELGDSAVYFCASSQALTEAFFGQGTRLTVV.

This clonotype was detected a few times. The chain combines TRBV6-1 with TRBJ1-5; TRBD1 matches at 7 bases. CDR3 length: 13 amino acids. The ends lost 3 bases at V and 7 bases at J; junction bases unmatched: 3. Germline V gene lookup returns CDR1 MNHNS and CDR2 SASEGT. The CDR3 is CASSETGPQPQHF. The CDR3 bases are TGTGCCAGCAGTGAGACAGGGCCCCAGCCCCAGCATTTT.

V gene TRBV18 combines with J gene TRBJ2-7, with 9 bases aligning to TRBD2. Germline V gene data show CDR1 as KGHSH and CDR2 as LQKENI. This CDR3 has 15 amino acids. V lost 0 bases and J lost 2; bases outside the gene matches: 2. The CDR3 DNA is TGTGCCAGCTCACCACCGGTAGCGGGAGCCTACGAGCAGTACTTC. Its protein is CASSPPVAGAYEQYF.

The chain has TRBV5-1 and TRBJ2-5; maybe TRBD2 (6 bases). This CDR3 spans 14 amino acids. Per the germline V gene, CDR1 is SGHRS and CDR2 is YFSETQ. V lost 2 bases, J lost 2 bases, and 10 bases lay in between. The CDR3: CASSFGDWQETQYF. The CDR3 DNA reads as TGCGCCAGCAGCTTCGGGGACTGGCAAGAGACCCAGTACTTC.

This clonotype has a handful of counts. In nucleotides, the CDR3 is TGTGCCACCAGCTTCGCATCAGGCGACGAGCAGTACTTC. The encoded protein is CATSFASGDEQYF. J is TRBJ2-7 and V is TRBV15; D call uncertain. Deletions cut 5 bases from V and 5 bases from J, with 13 bases between. The CDR3 length is 13 residues. The germline gives CDR1 LNHNV, CDR2 YYDKDF (reference sequence).

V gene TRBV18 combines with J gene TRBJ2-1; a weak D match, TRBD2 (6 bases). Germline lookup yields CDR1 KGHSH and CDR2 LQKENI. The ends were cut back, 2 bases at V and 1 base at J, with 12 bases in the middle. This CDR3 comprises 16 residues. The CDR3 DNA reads TGTGCCAGCTCACCAACACTAGCACAGTCCTACAATGAGCAGTTCTTC. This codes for CASSPTLAQSYNEQFF.

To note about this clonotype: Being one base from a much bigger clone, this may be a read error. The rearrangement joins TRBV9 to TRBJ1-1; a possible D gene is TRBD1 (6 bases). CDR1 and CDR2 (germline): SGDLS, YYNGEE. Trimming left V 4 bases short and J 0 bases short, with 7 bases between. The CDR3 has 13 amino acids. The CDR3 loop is CASSTGMNTEAFF. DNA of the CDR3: TGTGCCAGCAGCACAGGGATGAACACTGAAGCTTTCTTT.

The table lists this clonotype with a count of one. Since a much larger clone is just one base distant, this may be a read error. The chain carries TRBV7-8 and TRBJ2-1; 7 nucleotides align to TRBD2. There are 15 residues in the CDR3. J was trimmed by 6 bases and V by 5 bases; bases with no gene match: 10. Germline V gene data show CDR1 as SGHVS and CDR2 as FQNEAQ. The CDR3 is CASSPRGGGGNEQFF. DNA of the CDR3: TGTGCCAGCAGCCCTAGAGGCGGCGGGGGCAATGAGCAGTTCTTC.

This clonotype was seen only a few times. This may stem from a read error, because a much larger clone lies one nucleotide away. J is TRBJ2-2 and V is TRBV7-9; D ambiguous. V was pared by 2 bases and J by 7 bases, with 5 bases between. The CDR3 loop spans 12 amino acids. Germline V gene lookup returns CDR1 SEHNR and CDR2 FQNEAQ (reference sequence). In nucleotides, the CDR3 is TGTGCCAGCAGCTTATGGGACGGGGAGCTGTTTTTT. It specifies CASSLWDGELFF.

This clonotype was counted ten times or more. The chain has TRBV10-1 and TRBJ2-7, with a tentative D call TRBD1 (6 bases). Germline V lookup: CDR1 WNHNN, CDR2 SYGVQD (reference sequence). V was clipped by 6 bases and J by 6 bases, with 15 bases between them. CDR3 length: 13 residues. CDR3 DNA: TGCGCCAGCAGGGCCGGACAGTTCTCCGAGCAGTACTTC. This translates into CASRAGQFSEQYF.

CDR3 amino acids: CASRRFRAYNEQFF. The CDR3 DNA sequence: TGTGCCAGCAGAAGATTCAGGGCTTACAATGAGCAGTTCTTC. The chain is built from TRBV6-1 and TRBJ2-1; weak D call: TRBD1 (5 bases). The CDR3 contains 14 residues. The V gene lost 6 bases and the J gene lost 4 bases, with 13 bases spanning the gap. Germline V gene sequence: CDR1 MNHNS, CDR2 SASEGT.

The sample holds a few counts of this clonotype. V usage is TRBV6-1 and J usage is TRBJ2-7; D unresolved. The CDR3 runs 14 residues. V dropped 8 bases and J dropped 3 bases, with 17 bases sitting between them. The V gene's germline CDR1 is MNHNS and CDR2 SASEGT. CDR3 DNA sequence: TGTGCCAGCGAGTTGTCAGCAGGAGACTACGAGCAGTACTTC. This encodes CASELSAGDYEQYF.

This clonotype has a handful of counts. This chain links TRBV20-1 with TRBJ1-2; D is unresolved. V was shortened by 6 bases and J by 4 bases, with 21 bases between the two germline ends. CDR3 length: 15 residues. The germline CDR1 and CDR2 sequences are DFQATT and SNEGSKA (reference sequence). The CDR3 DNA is TGCAGTGCCCATCCCGTTTTTGGAAGTGGCTATGGCTACACCTTC. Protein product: CSAHPVFGSGYGYTF.

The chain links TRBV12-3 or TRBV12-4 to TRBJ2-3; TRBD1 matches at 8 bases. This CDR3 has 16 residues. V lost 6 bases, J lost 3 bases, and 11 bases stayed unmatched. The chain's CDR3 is CASREGQGRWTDTQYF. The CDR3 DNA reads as TGTGCCAGCAGGGAAGGACAGGGAAGATGGACAGATACGCAGTATTTT.

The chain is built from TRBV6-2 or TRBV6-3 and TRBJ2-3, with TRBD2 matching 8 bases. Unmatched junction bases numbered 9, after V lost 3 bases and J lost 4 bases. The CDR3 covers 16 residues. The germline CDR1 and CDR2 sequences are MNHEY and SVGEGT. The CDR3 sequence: CASSYNGGRTADTQYF. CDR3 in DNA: TGTGCCAGCAGTTATAACGGCGGGAGGACGGCAGATACGCAGTATTTT.

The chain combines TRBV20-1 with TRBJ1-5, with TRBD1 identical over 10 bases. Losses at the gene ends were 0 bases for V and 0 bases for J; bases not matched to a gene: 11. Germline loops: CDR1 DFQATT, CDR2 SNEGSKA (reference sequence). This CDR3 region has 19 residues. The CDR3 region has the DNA TGCAGTGCTAGAGAAATTTTGGGACAGGGGATGAATAGCAATCAGCCCCAGCATTTT. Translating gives CSAREILGQGMNSNQPQHF.

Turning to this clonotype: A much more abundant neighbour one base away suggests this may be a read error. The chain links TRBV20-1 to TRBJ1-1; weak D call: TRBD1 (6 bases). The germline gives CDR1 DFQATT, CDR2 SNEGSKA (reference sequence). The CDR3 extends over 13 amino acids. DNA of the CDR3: TGCAGTGCTAGATTGGGGACACGCACTGAAGCTCTCTTT. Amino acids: CSARLGTRTEALF.

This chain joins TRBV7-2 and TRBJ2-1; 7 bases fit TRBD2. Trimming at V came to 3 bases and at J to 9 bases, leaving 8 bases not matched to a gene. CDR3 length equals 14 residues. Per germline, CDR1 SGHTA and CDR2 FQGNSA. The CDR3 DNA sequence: TGTGCCAGCAGCTTGATACCTAGCGGCGGTGAGCAGTTCTTC. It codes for CASSLIPSGGEQFF.